A single T cell receptor (beta chain) is shown here with its context. Germline lookup yields CDR1 SGHRS and CDR2 YFSETQ. This CDR3 contains 14 residues. Deletions cut 1 base from V and 9 bases from J, with 16 bases between. Profiling relied on immunoSEQ multiplex PCR, and the TCRdb table lists in-frame clones only, not all of them. The sample lists hundreds of thousands of clones; roughly 74% were seen once. The data stem from a study of shared T cell receptors in the human thymus. This same sample was also taken into another study, of human thymus T cells. As that study records: Serving as donors were healthy Finnish infants, each of whom was having open corrective surgery for congenital heart defects. Thymic material originated from resections removed in the course of corrective heart surgery.

This clonotype was sampled from a boy younger than two with a congenital heart defect. Source material: thymocytes. The chain employs TRBV5-1 and TRBJ1-2; D is perhaps TRBD1 (6 bases). The CDR3 region has the DNA TGCGCCAGCAGCTTGAGGCCAGAGCGGGACAGCTACACCTTC. As protein: CASSLRPERDSYTF.